This T cell receptor beta chain was documented in a study of shared clonotypes between healthy human individuals. The germline V gene has CDR1 MDHEN and CDR2 SYDVKM. V was trimmed by 3 bases and J by 3 bases, leaving 12 bases between them. The CDR3 contains 15 residues. Profiling relied on immunoSEQ multiplex PCR, and the TCRdb table lists in-frame clones only, not all of them. Of hundreds of thousands of clones listed, around 78% were seen once; the top ten hold 12%. The sequencing input was PBMCs. The TCR comes from a woman aged 40 to 49 in good health. Some clones in this sample may be carry-over from other donors' samples. The chain recombines TRBV28 with TRBJ1-5; D possibly corresponds to TRBD1 (6 bases). The CDR3 loop reads CASSFPDRYNQPQHF. The CDR3 DNA is TGTGCCAGCAGTTTTCCGGACAGATACAATCAGCCCCAGCATTTT.